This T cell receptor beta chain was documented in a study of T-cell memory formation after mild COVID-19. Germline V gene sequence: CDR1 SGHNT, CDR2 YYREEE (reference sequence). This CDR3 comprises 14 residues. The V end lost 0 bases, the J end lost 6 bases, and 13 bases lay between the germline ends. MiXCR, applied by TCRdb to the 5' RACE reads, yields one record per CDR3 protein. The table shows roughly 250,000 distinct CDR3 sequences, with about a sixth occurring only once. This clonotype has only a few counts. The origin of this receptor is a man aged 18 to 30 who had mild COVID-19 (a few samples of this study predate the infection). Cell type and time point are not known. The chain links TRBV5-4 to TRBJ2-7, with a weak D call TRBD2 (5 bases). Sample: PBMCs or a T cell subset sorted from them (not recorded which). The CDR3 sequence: CASSLGSSPSEQYV. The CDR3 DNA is TGTGCCAGCAGCTTGGGATCTAGCCCTAGCGAGCAGTACGTC.